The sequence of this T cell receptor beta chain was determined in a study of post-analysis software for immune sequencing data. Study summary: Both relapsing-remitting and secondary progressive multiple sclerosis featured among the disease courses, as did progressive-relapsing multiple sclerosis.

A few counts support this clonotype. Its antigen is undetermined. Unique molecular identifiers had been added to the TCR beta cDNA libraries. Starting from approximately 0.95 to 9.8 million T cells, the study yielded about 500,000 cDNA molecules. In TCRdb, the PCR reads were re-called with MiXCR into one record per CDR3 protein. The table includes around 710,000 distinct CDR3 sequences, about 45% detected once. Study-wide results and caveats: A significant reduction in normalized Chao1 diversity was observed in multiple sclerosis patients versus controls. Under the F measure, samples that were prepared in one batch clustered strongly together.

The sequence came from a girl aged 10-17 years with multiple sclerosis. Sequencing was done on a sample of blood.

The chain's CDR3 is CAISGGRVYEQYF. DNA for the CDR3: TGTGCCATCAGTGGCGGGAGAGTATACGAGCAGTACTTC. V gene TRBV10-3 combines with J gene TRBJ2-7; 7 bases align to TRBD2. The CDR3 has 13 amino acids. CDR1 is ENHRY, CDR2 SYGVKD, per germline. Germline trimming cut 4 bases from V and 4 bases from J; bases unmatched to any gene: 4.